Shown below are 13 T cell receptor beta chains from a single sample sequenced in a study of T cell responses to AZD1222 COVID-19 vaccine. The assay was immunoSEQ multiplex PCR, and TCRdb's table has in-frame clones only and misses some. The data contain 53,000 or so clones, 65% to 85% of them singletons. The sample consisted of peripheral blood, taken on day 0 of AZD1222 vaccination. The origin of the receptors is an adult in good health.

The chain links TRBV11-2 to TRBJ2-1, with 15 positions matching TRBD2. Germline V gives CDR1 SGHAT, CDR2 FQNNGV. V lost 4 bases, J lost 4 bases, and 2 bases stayed unmatched. CDR3 length: 16 residues. The CDR3 sequence is CASSSGTSGRYNEQFF. The CDR3 nucleotides are TGTGCCAGCAGCTCCGGGACTAGCGGGAGGTACAATGAGCAGTTCTTC. The variable domain in full, with the rest retrieved from reference TRBV11-2 and TRBJ2-1, is EAGVAQSPRYKIIEKRQSVAFWCNPISGHATLYWYQQILGQGPKLLIQFQNNGVVDDSQLPKDRFSAERLKGVDSTLKIQPAKLEDSAVYLCASSSGTSGRYNEQFFGPGTRLTVL.

Note on this clone: At one boundary the junction diverges from the germline segment, which might be a read error. The J gene is TRBJ2-2, the V gene TRBV7-9; 11 bases agree with TRBD2. This CDR3 contains 15 residues. Germline CDR1 is SEHNR and CDR2 is FQNEAQ (reference sequence). In nucleotides, the CDR3 is TGTGCCAGCAGCCTAGCGGGAGGAAGAGGCGGGGAGCTGTTTTTT. As protein: CASSLAGGRGGELFF.

The chain carries TRBV30 and TRBJ2-7; TRBD2 is a possible D gene (5 bases). CDR1 is GTSNPN, CDR2 SVGIG, per germline (reference sequence). The CDR3 consists of 14 residues. Trimming pared 0 bases from V and 2 bases from J, leaving 11 bases between. In DNA, the CDR3 is TGTGCCTGGAGTGTACTTCCGGGGACCTACGAGCAGTACTTC. It specifies CAWSVLPGTYEQYF.

This sequence joins TRBV15 and TRBJ1-4; maybe TRBD1 (6 bases). CDR3 size: 13 residues. The germline V and J ends were trimmed by 3 bases and 8 bases, with 10 bases remaining between them. Germline CDR1 and CDR2: LNHNV and YYDKDF (reference sequence). In DNA form, the CDR3 reads TGTGCCACCAGCAGTCGGACAGTGGAAAAACTGTTTTTT. Protein product: CATSSRTVEKLFF.

CDR3 DNA sequence: TGTGCCAGCAGAGGGACAGGGAAAAGGCACGAGCAGTACTTC. Protein product: CASRGTGKRHEQYF. The rearrangement joins TRBV28 to TRBJ2-7, with TRBD1 identical over 9 bases. This CDR3 comprises 14 residues. Germline trimming cut 6 bases from V and 5 bases from J; bases unmatched to any gene: 8. Germline loops: CDR1 MDHEN, CDR2 SYDVKM. The entire variable domain, with the rest obtained from reference TRBV28 and TRBJ2-7, is as follows: DVKVTQSSRYLVKRTGEKVFLECVQDMDHENMFWYRQDPGLGLRLIYFSYDVKMKEKGDIPEGYSVSREKKERFSLILESASTNQTSMYLCASRGTGKRHEQYFGPGTRLTVT.

The chain has TRBV5-1 and TRBJ2-1; D is undetermined. Germline V lookup: CDR1 SGHRS, CDR2 YFSETQ. With 0 bases removed from V and 8 bases from J, the gap between germline ends came to 9 bases. This CDR3 spans 13 amino acids. In DNA, the CDR3 is TGCGCCAGCAGCTTGGATGGGATGGATGAGCAGTTCTTC. Translating gives CASSLDGMDEQFF.

The chain carries TRBV3-1 (or the pseudogene TRBV3-2) and TRBJ2-7, with 9 bases fitting TRBD2. Germline CDR1 LGHDT, CDR2 YNNKEL (reference sequence). The CDR3 length is 15 residues. V was clipped by 3 bases and J by 3 bases; unmatched bases: 6. CDR3 sequence: CASSQLAGNFYEQYF. In nucleotides, the CDR3 is TGTGCCAGCAGCCAGCTAGCGGGAAACTTCTACGAGCAGTACTTC.

This sequence joins TRBV19 and TRBJ1-5; D call uncertain. V dropped 5 bases and J dropped 3 bases, with 8 bases sitting between them. Germline V lookup: CDR1 LNHDA, CDR2 SQIVND (reference sequence). This CDR3 comprises 13 residues. CDR3 sequence reads: CASSFSDNQPQHF. The CDR3, as DNA: TGTGCCAGTAGTTTTAGTGACAATCAGCCCCAGCATTTT.

The rearrangement joins TRBV21-1 to TRBJ2-5; the table's TRBD2 call for D was not verified on the DNA. TRBV21-1 is marked as a pseudogene. This CDR3 has 16 residues. The CDR3 DNA sequence: TGTGCCAGCAGCAAAGTTATTGCGGGAGAAGAAGAGACCCAGTACTTC. Translated, it gives CASSKVIAGEEETQYF.

The gene calls are TRBV3-1 (or the pseudogene TRBV3-2) and TRBJ2-1; 12 bases map to TRBD2. The V gene's germline CDR1 is LGHDT and CDR2 YNNKEL (reference sequence). The junction had 9 bases not matched to a gene; V was cut back by 6 bases and J by 3 bases. The CDR3 spans 17 residues. The CDR3 DNA reads as TGTGCCAGCAGGGACGGGACTAGCGGGTGGGACTACAATGAGCAGTTCTTC. This sequence encodes CASRDGTSGWDYNEQFF.

The J gene is TRBJ2-2, the V gene TRBV1; the table names TRBD2, a call not compared with the DNA. TRBV1 corresponds to a pseudogene. The CDR3 extends over 16 amino acids. The CDR3 sequence: CTSSQAAGGRTGELFF. The DNA of the CDR3 is TGCACCAGCAGCCAAGCGGCGGGAGGTCGGACCGGGGAGCTGTTTTTT.

The rearrangement joins TRBV19 to TRBJ2-7; TRBD2 aligns across 9 bases. The germline V gene encodes CDR1 LNHDA and CDR2 SQIVND (reference sequence). V gave up 4 bases and J gave up 2 bases; unmatched junction bases: 12. CDR3 length: 17 residues. CDR3 nucleotides: TGTGCCAGTAGTAGCCTCCCTAGCGGGGACCTGCCCTACGAGCAGTACTTC. Encoded protein: CASSSLPSGDLPYEQYF.

V is TRBV19 and J is TRBJ1-2, with 9 bases fitting TRBD1. V shed 5 bases, J shed 8 bases, and the junction held 6 bases outside the gene matches. Germline V CDR1 and CDR2: LNHDA, SQIVND (reference sequence). This CDR3 has 13 residues. In DNA form, the CDR3 reads TGTGCCAGTAGTTCCGGGACAGGGCTCGGCTACACCTTC. Its translation: CASSSGTGLGYTF.